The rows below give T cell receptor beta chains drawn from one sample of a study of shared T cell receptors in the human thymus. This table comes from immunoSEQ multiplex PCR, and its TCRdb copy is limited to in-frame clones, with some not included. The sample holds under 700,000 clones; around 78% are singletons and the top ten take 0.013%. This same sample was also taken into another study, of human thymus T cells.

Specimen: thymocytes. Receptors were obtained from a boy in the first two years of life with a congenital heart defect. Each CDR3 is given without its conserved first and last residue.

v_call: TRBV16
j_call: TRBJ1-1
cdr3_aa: ASSQSFRGQGTEAF

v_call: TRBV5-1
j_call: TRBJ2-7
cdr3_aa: ASSGLRAPSPHEQY

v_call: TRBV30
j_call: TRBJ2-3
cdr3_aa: AWSVRDAESTDTQY

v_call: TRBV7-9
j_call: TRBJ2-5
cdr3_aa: ASSLDRREGETQY

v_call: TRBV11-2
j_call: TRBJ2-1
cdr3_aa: ASSLGGEQF

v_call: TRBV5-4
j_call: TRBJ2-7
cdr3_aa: ASSLSVVAKRDSGEQY

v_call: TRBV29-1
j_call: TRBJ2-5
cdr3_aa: SVPTPGLAVETQY

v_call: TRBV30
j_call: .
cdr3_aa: AWSSVSGRISYEQY

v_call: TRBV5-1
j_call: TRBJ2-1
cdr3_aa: ASSSGLAGESYNEQF

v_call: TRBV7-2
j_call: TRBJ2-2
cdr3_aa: ASSLAFGECPGELF

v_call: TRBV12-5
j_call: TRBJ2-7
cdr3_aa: ASGRAGGSSYEQY

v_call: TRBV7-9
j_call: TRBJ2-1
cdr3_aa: ASSSPAVEYNEQF

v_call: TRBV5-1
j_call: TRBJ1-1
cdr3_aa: ASSPQGETEAF